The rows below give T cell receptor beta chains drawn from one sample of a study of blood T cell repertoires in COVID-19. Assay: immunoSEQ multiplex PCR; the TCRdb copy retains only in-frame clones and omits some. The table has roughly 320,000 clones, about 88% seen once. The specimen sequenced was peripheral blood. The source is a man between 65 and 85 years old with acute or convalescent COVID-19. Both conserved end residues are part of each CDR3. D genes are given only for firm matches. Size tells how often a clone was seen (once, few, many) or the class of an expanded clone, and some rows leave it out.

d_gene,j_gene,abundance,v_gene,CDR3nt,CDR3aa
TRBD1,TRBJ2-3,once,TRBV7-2,TGTGCCAGCATGAGGGACAGGGGTACAGATACGCAGTATTTT,CASMRDRGTDTQYF
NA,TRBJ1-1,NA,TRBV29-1,TGCAGCGTTGGTATTGGAGCGGAGGGGACTGAAGCTTTCTTT,CSVGIGAEGTEAFF
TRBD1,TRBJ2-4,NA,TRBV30,TGTGCCTGGAGTGCCCTTGGGACAGGGCGGAACATTCAGTACTTC,CAWSALGTGRNIQYF
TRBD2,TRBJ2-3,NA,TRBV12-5,TGTGCTAGTGGTTTGGTAGGGGCGGGAGTGGGTAAAGATACGCAGTATTTT,CASGLVGAGVGKDTQYF
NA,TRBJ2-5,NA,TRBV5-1,TGCGCCAGCAGCTATGGACTAGGGGGAGGGATAGAGACCCAGTACTTC,CASSYGLGGGIETQYF
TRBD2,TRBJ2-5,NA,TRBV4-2,TGTGCCAGCAGCCAAGATCGGGCGGGAGAAGAGACCCAGTACTTC,CASSQDRAGEETQYF
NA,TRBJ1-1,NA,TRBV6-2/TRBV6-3,TGTGCCAGCAGTTATTCCCGGGGGTACACTGAAGCTTTCTTT,CASSYSRGYTEAFF
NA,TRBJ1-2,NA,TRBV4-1,TGCGCCAGCAGCCAAATAATTTTAAACTATGGCTACACCTTC,CASSQIILNYGYTF
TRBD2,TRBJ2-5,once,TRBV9,TGTGCCAGCAGCGTAGTAGCGGGTGGGGAGACCCAGTACTTC,CASSVVAGGETQYF
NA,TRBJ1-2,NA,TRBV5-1,TGCGCCAGCAGCCCCGGGGGTACTAGTAACTATGGCTACACCTTC,CASSPGGTSNYGYTF
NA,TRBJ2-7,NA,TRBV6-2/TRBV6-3,TGTGCCAGCAGCGACATCTCCTACGAGCAGTACTTC,CASSDISYEQYF
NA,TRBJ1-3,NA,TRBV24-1,TGTGCCACCAGTGATCTAAGAGGTTTCTCTGGAAACACCATATATTTT,CATSDLRGFSGNTIYF
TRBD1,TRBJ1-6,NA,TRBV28,TGTGCCAGCAGCCAGGGACAGGCTTTTAATTCACCCCTCCACTTT,CASSQGQAFNSPLHF
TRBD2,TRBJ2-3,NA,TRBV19,TGTGCCAGTAGTATAGCGGCTAGCGGGGGGGCCAAGGATACGCAGTATTTT,CASSIAASGGAKDTQYF
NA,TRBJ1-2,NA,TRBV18,TGTGCCAGCTCACCAGCGGAGTTTTATGGCTACACCTTC,CASSPAEFYGYTF
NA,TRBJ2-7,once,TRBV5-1,TGCGCCAGCAGCGAAGGACAGCTTTTCTCCTACGAGCAGTACTTC,CASSEGQLFSYEQYF
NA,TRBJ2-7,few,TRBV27,TGTGCCAGCAGTCCCCGCGCAGGTCGTTACGAGCAGTACTTC,CASSPRAGRYEQYF
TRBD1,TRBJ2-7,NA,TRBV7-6,TGTGCCAGCAGCTTTCGGACAGGGGGCTTCAACGAGCAGTACTTC,CASSFRTGGFNEQYF
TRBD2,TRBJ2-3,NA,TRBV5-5,TGTGCCAGCAGCCGGGATCCTAGCGGGAGAACAGATACGCAGTATTTT,CASSRDPSGRTDTQYF
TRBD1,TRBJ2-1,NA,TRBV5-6,TGTGCCAGCAGCCCTGGACAGGGGGGATACAATGAGCAGTTCTTC,CASSPGQGGYNEQFF
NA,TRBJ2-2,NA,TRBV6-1,TGTGCCAGCAGTGAATTTGGACAGAACACCGGGGAGCTGTTTTTT,CASSEFGQNTGELFF
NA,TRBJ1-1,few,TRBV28,TGTGCCAGTAAGGAGGGGGGGTGGACTGAAGCTTTCTTT,CASKEGGWTEAFF
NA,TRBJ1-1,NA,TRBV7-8,TGTGCCAGCAGCTTAACGAGGCAGGGCGAAGCTTTCTTT,CASSLTRQGEAFF
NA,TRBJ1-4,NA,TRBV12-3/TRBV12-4,TGTGCCAGCAGTTTATCTCAGGGAAAACTGTTTTTT,CASSLSQGKLFF
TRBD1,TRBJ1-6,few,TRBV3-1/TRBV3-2,TGTGCCAGCAGCCCGGGACAGGGAAACTCACCCCTCCACTTT,CASSPGQGNSPLHF
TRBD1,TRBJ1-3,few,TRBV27,TGTGCCAGCAGTCCCACCCGGGACAGGCAAACCTCTGGAAACACCATATATTTT,CASSPTRDRQTSGNTIYF
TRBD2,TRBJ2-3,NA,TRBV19,TGTGCCAGTAGTACGGCCCCACTAGCGGCAGATACGCAGTATTTT,CASSTAPLAADTQYF
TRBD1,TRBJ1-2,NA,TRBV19,TGTGCCAGTAGACCGGGACAGGGTAACTATGGCTACACCTTC,CASRPGQGNYGYTF
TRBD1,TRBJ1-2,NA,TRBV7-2,TGTGCCAGCAGTTTAGACAGGGCGGGCGGCTACACCTTC,CASSLDRAGGYTF
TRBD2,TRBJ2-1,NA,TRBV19,TGTGCCAGTAGTATAGGCCTAGCGGGGAGCTCCTACAATGAGCAGTTCTTC,CASSIGLAGSSYNEQFF
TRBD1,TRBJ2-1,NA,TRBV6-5,TGTGCCAGCAGTTACAAGGGGGCGATCTACAATGAGCAGTTCTTC,CASSYKGAIYNEQFF
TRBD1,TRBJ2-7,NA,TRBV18,TGTGCCAGCTCACCTGTAGGGACAGGCACCGAGCAGTACTTC,CASSPVGTGTEQYF
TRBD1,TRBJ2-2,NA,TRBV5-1,TGCGCCAGCAGCCGGACAGGGTATAACACCGGGGAGCTGTTTTTT,CASSRTGYNTGELFF
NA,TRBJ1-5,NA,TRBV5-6,TGTGCCAGCAGCTTGGGACAGGTTAATCAGCCCCAGCATTTT,CASSLGQVNQPQHF
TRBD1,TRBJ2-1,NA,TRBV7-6,TGTGCCAGCAGCTTCAAGGGGGCCGGTCCGAGCTCCTACAATGAGCAGTTCTTC,CASSFKGAGPSSYNEQFF
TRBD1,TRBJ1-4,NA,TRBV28,TGTGCCAGCAGTTTGATACCCGGGACAGGCCCTAACGCTAATGAAAAACTGTTTTTT,CASSLIPGTGPNANEKLFF
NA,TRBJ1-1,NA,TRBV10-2,TGCGCCAGCAGTGACTGGGCGAAGACTGAAGCTTTCTTT,CASSDWAKTEAFF
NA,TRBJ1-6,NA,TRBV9,TGTGCCAGCAGCGGGCAGGGGAAAGCACCCCTCCACTTT,CASSGQGKAPLHF
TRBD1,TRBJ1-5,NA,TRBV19,TGTGCCAGTAGCCTCAGAGGGACAGGGTCGGACAATCAGCCCCAGCATTTT,CASSLRGTGSDNQPQHF
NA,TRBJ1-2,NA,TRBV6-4,TGTGCCAGCAGTGACCGGGGTGGGGGCTACACCTTC,CASSDRGGGYTF
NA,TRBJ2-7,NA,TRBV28,TGTGCCAGCAGTTTAGGGGGCGGCAGGGGCAACTACGAGCAGTACTTC,CASSLGGGRGNYEQYF
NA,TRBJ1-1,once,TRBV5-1,TGCGCCAGCAGGATCACACCAGGGACTGAAGCTTTCTTT,CASRITPGTEAFF
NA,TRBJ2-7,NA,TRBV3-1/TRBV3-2,TGTGCCAGCAGTCAGGAGGGGGACAGTGCCTACGAGCAGTACTTC,CASSQEGDSAYEQYF
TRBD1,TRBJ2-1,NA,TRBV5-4,TGTGCCAGCAGCGGGGGGACCGGGACAGGATACAATGAGCAGTTCTTC,CASSGGTGTGYNEQFF
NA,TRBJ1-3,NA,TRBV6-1,TGTGCCAGCAGTGAAGCGCTTGGCCGAAACTCTGGAAACACCATATATTTT,CASSEALGRNSGNTIYF
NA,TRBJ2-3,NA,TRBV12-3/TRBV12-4,TGTGCCAGCAGTTCGGGTGAGCCTCATACGCAGTATTTT,CASSSGEPHTQYF
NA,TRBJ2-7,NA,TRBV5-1,TGCGCCAGCAGAAGGGGGGTCCTAGCGGCTGCTCTCTACGAGCAGTACTTC,CASRRGVLAAALYEQYF
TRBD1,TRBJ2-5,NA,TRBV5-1,TGCGCCAGCAGCTGGGGGACAGGGGTCCAAGAGACCCAGTACTTC,CASSWGTGVQETQYF
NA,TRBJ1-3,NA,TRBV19,TGTGCCAGTAGTATTGGGGACATCTCTGGAAACACCATATATTTT,CASSIGDISGNTIYF
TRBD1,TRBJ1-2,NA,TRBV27,TGTGCCAGCAGTTCATTCGGCGGACAGGACTATGGCTACACCTTC,CASSSFGGQDYGYTF